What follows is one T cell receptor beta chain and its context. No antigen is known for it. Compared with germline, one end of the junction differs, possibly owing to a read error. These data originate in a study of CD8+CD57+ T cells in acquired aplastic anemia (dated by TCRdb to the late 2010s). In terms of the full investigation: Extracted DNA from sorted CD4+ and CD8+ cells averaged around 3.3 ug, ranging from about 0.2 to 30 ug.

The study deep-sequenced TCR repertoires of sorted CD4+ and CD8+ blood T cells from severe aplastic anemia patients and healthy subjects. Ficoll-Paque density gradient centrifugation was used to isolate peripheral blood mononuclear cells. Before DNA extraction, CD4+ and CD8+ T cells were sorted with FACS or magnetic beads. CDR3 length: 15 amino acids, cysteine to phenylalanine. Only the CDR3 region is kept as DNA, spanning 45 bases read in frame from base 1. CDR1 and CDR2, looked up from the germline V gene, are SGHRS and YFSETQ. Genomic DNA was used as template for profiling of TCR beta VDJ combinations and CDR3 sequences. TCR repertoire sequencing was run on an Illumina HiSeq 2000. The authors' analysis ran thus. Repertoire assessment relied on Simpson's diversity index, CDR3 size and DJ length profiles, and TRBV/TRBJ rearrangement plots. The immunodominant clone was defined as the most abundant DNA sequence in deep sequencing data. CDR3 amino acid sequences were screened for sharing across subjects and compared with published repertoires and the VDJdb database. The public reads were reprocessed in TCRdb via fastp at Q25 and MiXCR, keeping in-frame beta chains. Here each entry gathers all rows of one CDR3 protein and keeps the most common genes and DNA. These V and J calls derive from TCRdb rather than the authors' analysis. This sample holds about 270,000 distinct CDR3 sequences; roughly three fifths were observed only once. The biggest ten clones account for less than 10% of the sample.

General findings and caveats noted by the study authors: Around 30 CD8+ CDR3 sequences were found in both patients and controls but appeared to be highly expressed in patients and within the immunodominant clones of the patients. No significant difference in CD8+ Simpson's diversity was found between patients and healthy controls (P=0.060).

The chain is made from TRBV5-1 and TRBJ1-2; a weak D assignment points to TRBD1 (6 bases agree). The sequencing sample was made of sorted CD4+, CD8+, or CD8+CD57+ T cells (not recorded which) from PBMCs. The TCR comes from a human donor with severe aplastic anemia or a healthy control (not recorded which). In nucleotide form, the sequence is TGTGCCAGCAGCTCAACAGGGTCTGGGGGCTATGGCTACACCTTC. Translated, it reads CASSSTGSGGYGYTF.